This T cell receptor (beta chain) was identified in a study of human T cells and chemical hapten exposure. Study overall: It was small differences in pooled library volume that mainly caused per-sample TCR yields to vary. Points from the study as a whole: Sensitizing to DPC left TCRs with a frequency above 1 in 1000 unaltered.

The library tagged individual cDNA molecules with unique molecular identifiers. Original analysis: Individual samples carried between about 20,000 and 700,000 TCRs, with 95,638 as the median. TCRdb called the reads again in MiXCR, with one record for every CDR3 protein. These V and J calls derive from TCRdb rather than the authors' analysis. Here the sample spans 95,000 to 150,000 distinct CDR3 sequences, over 6.5% being singletons. RNA extraction used unfractionated whole blood as the source of total RNA. Trimming removed 3 bases from V and 3 bases from J, with 14 bases in between. Germline V CDR1 and CDR2: SGHAT, FQDESV (reference sequence). The CDR3 extends over 15 amino acids. A note on this clonotype: Its antigen is as yet unknown.

The TCR sequence derives from a human donor in good health. Some clones in this sample may be carry-over from other donors' samples. Sequencing used whole blood. The V gene is TRBV11-1, the J gene TRBJ1-1; perhaps TRBD1 as D (5 bases). The CDR3 region is CASSFQGGGDTEAFF. As DNA, the CDR3 is TGTGCCAGCAGCTTTCAGGGTGGTGGGGACACTGAAGCTTTCTTT.